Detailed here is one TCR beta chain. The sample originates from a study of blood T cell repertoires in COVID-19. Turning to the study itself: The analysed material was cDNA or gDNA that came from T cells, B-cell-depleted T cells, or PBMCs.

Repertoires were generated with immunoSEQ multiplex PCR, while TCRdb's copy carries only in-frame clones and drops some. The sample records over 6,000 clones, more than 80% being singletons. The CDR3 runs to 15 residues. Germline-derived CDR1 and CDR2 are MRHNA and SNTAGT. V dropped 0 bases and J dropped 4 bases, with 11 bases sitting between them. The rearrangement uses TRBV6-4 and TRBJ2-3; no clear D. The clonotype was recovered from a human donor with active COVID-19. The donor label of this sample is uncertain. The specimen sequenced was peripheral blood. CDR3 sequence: CASSDSLEVSDTQYF. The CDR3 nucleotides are TGTGCCAGCAGTGACTCCCTAGAGGTTTCAGATACGCAGTATTTT.